The T cell receptor beta chain under discussion was sequenced for a study of T-cell memory formation after mild COVID-19. V was cut by 2 bases and J by 8 bases, with 15 bases left in between. The CDR3 has 14 amino acids. Per the germline V gene, CDR1 is SEHNR and CDR2 is FQNEAQ (reference sequence). TCRdb redid the calling of the 5' RACE reads with MiXCR, one entry per CDR3 protein. Of 70,000 to 100,000 distinct CDR3 sequences in the sample, less than 15% were seen once. Sequenced sample: PBMCs or a T cell subset sorted from them (not recorded which). The clonotype comes from a young man who had mild COVID-19 (a few samples of this study predate the infection). Cell type and time point are not known. The genes are TRBV7-9 and TRBJ1-2; D gene uncertain. Here the CDR3 DNA reads TGTGCCAGCAGCTTACCGTTCACCCTCGCCGGCTACACCTTC. This sequence encodes CASSLPFTLAGYTF.